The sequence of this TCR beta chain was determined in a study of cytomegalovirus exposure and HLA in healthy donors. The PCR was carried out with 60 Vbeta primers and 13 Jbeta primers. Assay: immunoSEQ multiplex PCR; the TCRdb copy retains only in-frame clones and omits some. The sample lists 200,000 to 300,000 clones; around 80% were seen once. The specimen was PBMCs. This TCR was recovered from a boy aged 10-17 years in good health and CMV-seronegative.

CDR3 region: CASSSPEAATNEKLFF. In nucleotides, the CDR3 is TGTGCCAGCTCATCCCCGGAGGCAGCAACTAATGAAAAACTGTTTTTT. The rearrangement links TRBV18 to TRBJ1-4; D not certain. The V end was cut by 5 bases, the J end by 0 bases, with 13 bases between. Germline V CDR1 and CDR2: KGHSH, LQKENI. The CDR3 consists of 16 residues.